This T cell receptor (beta chain) was sequenced in a study of CD8 T cells in Susac syndrome. Turning to the study itself: The Susac syndrome patients were therapy-naive, on corticosteroids, or on intravenous immunoglobulin alone at blood draw.

Patients with Susac syndrome met diagnostic criteria that were recently defined for definite or probable disease. Random hexamers were used to reverse transcribe an amount of about 0.45 to 1 ug RNA. With immunoSEQ multiplex PCR, TCR beta CDR3 was amplified across 54 Vbeta and 13 Jbeta. TCRdb itself ran the immunoSEQ multiplex PCR reads through MiXCR, one entry per CDR3 protein. The sample holds about 120,000 distinct CDR3 sequences, 90% to 95% seen once. The germline V gene encodes CDR1 KGHDR and CDR2 SFDVKD. The CDR3 loop spans 13 amino acids. The V and J ends lost 7 bases and 4 bases respectively, with 9 bases between them.

The sequence came from a human donor with Susac syndrome. Sequencing was done on a sample of CD8+ T cells from PBMCs. The chain employs TRBV24-1 and TRBJ1-4; unclear D gene. CDR3: CATSRGFNEKLFF. Written as DNA, the CDR3 is TGTGCCACCAGCCGGGGTTTTAATGAAAAACTGTTTTTT.